These 2 T cell receptor beta chains originate from one sample sequenced in a study of OX40 agonist ivuxolimab in advanced cancers. The data were produced by immunoSEQ multiplex PCR, yet TCRdb's version contains in-frame clones alone and is incomplete. The table records about 39,000 clones, roughly 92% of them present only once. The sample consisted of CD4+ or CD8+ T cells sorted from blood, taken in a trial of the OX40 agonist ivuxolimab. Receptors originate from an adult with an advanced solid tumor such as melanoma, head and neck, liver or kidney cancer.

This clone turned up a few times. This chain connects TRBV2 to TRBJ1-3; D unresolved. The CDR3 spans 16 residues. Germline lookup yields CDR1 SNHLY and CDR2 FYNNEI. V dropped 4 bases and J dropped 2 bases, with 15 bases sitting between them. The CDR3 nucleotides are TGTGCCAGCAGTGGGGAATCGATGCTTGCTGGAAACACCATATATTTT. It translates to CASSGESMLAGNTIYF.

The chain joins TRBV28 to TRBJ2-3, with D tentatively TRBD1 (6 bases). Trimming left V 2 bases short and J 0 bases short, with 9 bases between. The CDR3 sequence is 15 residues long. Per the germline V gene, CDR1 is MDHEN and CDR2 is SYDVKM. Here the CDR3 reads CASSLGQGSTDTQYF. The CDR3, as DNA: TGTGCCAGCAGTTTAGGGCAGGGGAGCACAGATACGCAGTATTTT.